These 4 T cell receptor beta chains originate from one sample sequenced in a study of T-cell reconstitution after alpha-beta-depleted transplantation in children. A TCRbeta library incorporating unique molecular identifiers was prepared. Each CDR3 protein gets one entry after TCRdb re-called the PCR reads with MiXCR. The sample carries almost 250,000 distinct CDR3 sequences, about a quarter recorded once. This material consisted of PBMCs, taken before TCRalphabeta/CD19-depleted stem cell transplant. The receptors derive from a girl aged 2 to 9 with Fanconi anemia, due to receive a stem cell transplant.

Ten or more counts support this clonotype. CDR3 sequence: CASSSGVQETQYF. The CDR3 nucleotides read TGTGCCAGCAGTTCCGGGGTTCAAGAGACCCAGTACTTC. This rearrangement joins TRBV27 to TRBJ2-5; D may be TRBD2 (5 bases). Germline CDR1 is MNHEY and CDR2 is SMNVEV (reference sequence). V gave up 4 bases and J gave up 2 bases, with 8 bases separating them. This CDR3 is 13 amino acids long.

This clonotype was picked up many times. The DNA of the CDR3 is TGTGCCAGCAGTCCAGTTGGAGAAGAGACCCAGTACTTC. Its translation: CASSPVGEETQYF. The chain joins TRBV28 to TRBJ2-5; D remains ambiguous. The germline CDR1 and CDR2 sequences are MDHEN and SYDVKM. CDR3 size: 13 residues. V lost 5 bases to trimming and J lost 3 bases, with 10 bases between them.

At least ten counts were recorded for this clonotype. The gene calls are TRBV7-6 and TRBJ2-7; 7 positions agree with TRBD1. J was trimmed by 3 bases and V by 3 bases; bases with no gene match: 5. Germline assignment: CDR1 SGHVS and CDR2 FNYEAQ. The CDR3 length is 14 residues. The CDR3 reads CASSFGTVGYEQYF. CDR3 sequence (DNA): TGTGCCAGCAGCTTCGGGACAGTGGGCTACGAGCAGTACTTC.

The table lists this clonotype with many counts. The V call is TRBV15, the J call TRBJ2-7; D is perhaps TRBD1 (6 bases). CDR1 is LNHNV, CDR2 YYDKDF, per germline (reference sequence). The V and J ends lost 4 bases and 4 bases respectively, with 11 bases between them. This CDR3 comprises 13 residues. The CDR3 sequence is CATSNPGAYEQYF. CDR3 nucleotides: TGTGCCACCAGCAATCCAGGGGCTTACGAGCAGTACTTC.